The sequence of this T cell receptor beta chain was determined in a study of blood T cell repertoires in COVID-19. The wider study: Nucleic acid was either cDNA or gDNA, and it came from T cells, B-cell-depleted T cells, or PBMCs.

Per the original methods: How many nucleated cells were present was estimated from reference gene primer amplification. Produced via immunoSEQ multiplex PCR; TCRdb's table is partial and in-frame only. That table furnishes V, J and clone size, whereas the DNA furnished D and trimming. The sample contains about 73,000 clones, 83% of which appear only once. By proportion, this clone is medium-sized. Germline values: CDR1 MNHEY, CDR2 SMNVEV (reference sequence). The V and J ends lost 3 bases and 2 bases respectively, with 8 bases between them. The CDR3 extends over 13 amino acids. This receptor was taken from a man aged 50 or older with active COVID-19. Sample: peripheral blood. V and J are TRBV27 and TRBJ2-7; D is undetermined. DNA for the CDR3: TGTGCCAGCAGTTTGGGCTCCCCCTACGAGCAGTACTTC. Translation gives CASSLGSPYEQYF.